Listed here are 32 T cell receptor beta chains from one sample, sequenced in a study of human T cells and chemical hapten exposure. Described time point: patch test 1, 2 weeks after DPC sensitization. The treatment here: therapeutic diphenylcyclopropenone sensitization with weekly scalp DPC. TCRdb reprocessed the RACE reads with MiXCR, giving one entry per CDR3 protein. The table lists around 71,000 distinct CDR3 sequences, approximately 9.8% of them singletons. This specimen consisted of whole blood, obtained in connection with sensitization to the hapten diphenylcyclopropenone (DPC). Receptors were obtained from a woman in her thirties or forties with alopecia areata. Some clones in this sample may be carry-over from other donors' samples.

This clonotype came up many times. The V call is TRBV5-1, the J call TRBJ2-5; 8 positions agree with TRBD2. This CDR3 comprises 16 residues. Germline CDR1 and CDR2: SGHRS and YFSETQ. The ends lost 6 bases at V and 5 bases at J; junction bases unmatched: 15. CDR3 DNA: TGCGCCAGCACCGCCGACGGGGGGGGCGGACGGGAGACCCAGTACTTC. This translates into CASTADGGGGRETQYF.

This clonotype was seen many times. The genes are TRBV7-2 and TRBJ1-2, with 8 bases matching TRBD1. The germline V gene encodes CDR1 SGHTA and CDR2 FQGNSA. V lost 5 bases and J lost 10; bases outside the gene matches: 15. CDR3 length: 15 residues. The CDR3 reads CASSPWQGAFTDYTF. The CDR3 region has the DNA TGTGCCAGCAGCCCCTGGCAGGGGGCTTTCACAGACTACACCTTC.

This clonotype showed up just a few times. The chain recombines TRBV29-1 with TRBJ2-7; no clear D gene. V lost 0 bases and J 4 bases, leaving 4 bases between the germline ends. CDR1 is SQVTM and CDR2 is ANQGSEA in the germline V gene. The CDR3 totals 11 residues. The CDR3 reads CSVEEGYEQYF. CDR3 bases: TGCAGCGTTGAAGAGGGGTACGAGCAGTACTTC.

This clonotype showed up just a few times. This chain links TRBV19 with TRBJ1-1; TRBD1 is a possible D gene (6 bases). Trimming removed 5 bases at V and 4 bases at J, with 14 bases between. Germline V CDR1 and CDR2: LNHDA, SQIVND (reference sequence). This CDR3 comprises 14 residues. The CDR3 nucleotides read TGTGCCAGTAGTTGGGACAAACGTGGCACTGAAGCTTTCTTT. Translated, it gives CASSWDKRGTEAFF.

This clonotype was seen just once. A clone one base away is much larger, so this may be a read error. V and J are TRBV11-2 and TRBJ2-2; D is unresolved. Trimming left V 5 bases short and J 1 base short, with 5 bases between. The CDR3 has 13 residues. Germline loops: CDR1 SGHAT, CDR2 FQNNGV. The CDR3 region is CASSQQNTGELFF. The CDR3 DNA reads TGTGCCAGCAGCCAACAGAACACCGGGGAGCTGTTTTTT.

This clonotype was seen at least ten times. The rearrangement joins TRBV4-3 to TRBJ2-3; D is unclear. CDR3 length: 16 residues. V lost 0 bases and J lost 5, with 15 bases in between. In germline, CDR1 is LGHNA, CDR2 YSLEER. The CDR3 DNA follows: TGCGCCAGCAGCCAAGATCGAACTGGGCATCGAGATACGCAGTATTTT. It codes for CASSQDRTGHRDTQYF.

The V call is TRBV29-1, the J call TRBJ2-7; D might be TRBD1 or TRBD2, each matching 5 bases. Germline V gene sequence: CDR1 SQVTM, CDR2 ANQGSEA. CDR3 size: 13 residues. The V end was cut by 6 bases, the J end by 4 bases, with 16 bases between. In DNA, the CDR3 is TGCAGCGTGGGGATTACCGGGGCGTACGAGCAGTACTTC. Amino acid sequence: CSVGITGAYEQYF.

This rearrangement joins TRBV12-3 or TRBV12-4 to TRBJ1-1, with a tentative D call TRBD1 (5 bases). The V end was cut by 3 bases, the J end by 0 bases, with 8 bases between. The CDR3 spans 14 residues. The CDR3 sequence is CASSFSGVNTEAFF. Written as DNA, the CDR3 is TGTGCCAGCAGTTTTTCGGGGGTGAACACTGAAGCTTTCTTT.

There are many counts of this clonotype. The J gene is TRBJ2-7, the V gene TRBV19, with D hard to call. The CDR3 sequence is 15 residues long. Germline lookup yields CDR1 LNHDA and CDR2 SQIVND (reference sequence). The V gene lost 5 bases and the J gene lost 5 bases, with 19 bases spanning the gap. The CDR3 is CASSDALGLKDEQYF. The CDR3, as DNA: TGTGCCAGTAGTGATGCGTTGGGTTTAAAGGACGAGCAGTACTTC.

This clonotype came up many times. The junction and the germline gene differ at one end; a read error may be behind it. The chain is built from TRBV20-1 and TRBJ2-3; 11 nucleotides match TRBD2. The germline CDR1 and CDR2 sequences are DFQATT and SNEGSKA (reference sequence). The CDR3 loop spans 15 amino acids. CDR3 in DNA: TGCAGTGCTTATCGACTAGCGGGGACCACAAATACGCAGTATTTT. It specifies CSAYRLAGTTNTQYF.

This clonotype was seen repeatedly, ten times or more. This CDR3 reads CASNHGDRVRQPQHF. CDR3 sequence (DNA): TGTGCCAGTAATCACGGGGACAGGGTGAGGCAGCCCCAGCATTTT. The chain uses TRBV19 and TRBJ1-5; 9 nucleotides match TRBD1. Germline V lookup: CDR1 LNHDA, CDR2 SQIVND (reference sequence). Unmatched junction bases numbered 11, after V lost 7 bases and J lost 7 bases. The length of the CDR3 is 15 residues.

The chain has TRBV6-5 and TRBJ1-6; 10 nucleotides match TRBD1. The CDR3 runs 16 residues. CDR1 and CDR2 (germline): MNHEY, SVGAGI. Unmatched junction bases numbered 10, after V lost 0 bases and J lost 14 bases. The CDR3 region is CASSYSNDRGHLTLHF. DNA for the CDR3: TGTGCCAGCAGTTACTCTAACGACAGGGGGCACCTCACCCTCCACTTT.

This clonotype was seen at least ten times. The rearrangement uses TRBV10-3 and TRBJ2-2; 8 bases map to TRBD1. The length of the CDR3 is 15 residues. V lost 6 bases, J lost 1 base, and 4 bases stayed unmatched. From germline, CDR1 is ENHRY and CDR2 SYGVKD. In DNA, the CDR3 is TGTGCCATCAGGACGGGACAGGTGAACACCGGGGAGCTGTTTTTT. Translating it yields CAIRTGQVNTGELFF.

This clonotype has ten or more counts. The chain's CDR3 is CASSQTGANVLTF. The CDR3 DNA reads as TGTGCCAGTAGTCAAACTGGGGCCAACGTCCTGACTTTC. The V call is TRBV19, the J call TRBJ2-6; D is ambiguous. This CDR3 spans 13 amino acids. Trimming removed 5 bases at V and 2 bases at J, with 4 bases between. In germline, CDR1 is LNHDA, CDR2 SQIVND (reference sequence).

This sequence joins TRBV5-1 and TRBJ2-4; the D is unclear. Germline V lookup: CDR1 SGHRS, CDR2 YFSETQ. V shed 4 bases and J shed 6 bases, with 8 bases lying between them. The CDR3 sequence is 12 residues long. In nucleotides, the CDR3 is TGCGCCAGCAGCCCTGAAAGAAACATTCAGTACTTC. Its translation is CASSPERNIQYF.

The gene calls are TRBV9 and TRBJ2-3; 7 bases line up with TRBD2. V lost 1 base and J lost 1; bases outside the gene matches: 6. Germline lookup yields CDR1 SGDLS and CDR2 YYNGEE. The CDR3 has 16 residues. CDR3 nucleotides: TGTGCCAGCAGCGTAAACCTAGCGGTACGCACAGATACGCAGTATTTT. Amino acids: CASSVNLAVRTDTQYF.

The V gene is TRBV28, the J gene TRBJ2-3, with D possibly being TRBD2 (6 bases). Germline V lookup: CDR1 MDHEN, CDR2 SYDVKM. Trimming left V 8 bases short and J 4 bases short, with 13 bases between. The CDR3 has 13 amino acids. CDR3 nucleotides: TGTGCCAGCCCCCTTGGAGGGTCAGATACGCAGTATTTT. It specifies CASPLGGSDTQYF.

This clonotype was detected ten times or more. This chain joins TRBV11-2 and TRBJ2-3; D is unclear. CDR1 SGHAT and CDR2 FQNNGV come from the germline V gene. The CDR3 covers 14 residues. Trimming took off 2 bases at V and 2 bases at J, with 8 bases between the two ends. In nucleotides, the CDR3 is TGTGCCAGCAGCTTAAACCCCCACACAGATACGCAGTATTTT. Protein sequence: CASSLNPHTDTQYF. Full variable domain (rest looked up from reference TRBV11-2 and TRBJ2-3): EAGVAQSPRYKIIEKRQSVAFWCNPISGHATLYWYQQILGQGPKLLIQFQNNGVVDDSQLPKDRFSAERLKGVDSTLKIQPAKLEDSAVYLCASSLNPHTDTQYFGPGTRLTVL.

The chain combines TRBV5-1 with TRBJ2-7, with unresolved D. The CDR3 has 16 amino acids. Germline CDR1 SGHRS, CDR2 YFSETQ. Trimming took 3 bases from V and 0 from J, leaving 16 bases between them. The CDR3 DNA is TGCGCCAGCAGCTCTTCGTCTCCCCCCGCCTCCTACGAGCAGTACTTC. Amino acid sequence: CASSSSSPPASYEQYF.

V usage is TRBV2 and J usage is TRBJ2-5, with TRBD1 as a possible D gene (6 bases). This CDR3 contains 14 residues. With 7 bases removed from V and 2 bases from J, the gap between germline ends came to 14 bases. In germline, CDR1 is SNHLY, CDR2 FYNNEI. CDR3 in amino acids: CASKTGQLQETQYF. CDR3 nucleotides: TGTGCCAGCAAGACTGGACAGTTACAAGAGACCCAGTACTTC. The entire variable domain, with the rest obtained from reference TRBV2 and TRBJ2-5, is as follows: EPEVTQTPSHQVTQMGQEVILRCVPISNHLYFYWYRQILGQKVEFLVSFYNNEISEKSEIFDDQFSVERPDGSNFTLKIRSTKLEDSAMYFCASKTGQLQETQYFGPGTRLLVL.

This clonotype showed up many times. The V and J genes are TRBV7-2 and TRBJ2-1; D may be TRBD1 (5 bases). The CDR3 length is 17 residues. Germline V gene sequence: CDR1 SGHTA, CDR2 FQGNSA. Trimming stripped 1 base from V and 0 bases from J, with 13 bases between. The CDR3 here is CASSLVGRQGSYNEQFF. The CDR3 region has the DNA TGTGCCAGCAGCTTAGTAGGCCGTCAGGGCTCCTACAATGAGCAGTTCTTC. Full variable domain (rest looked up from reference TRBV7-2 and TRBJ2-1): GAGVSQSPSNKVTEKGKDVELRCDPISGHTALYWYRQSLGQGLEFLIYFQGNSAPDKSGLPSDRFSAERTGGSVSTLTIQRTQQEDSAVYLCASSLVGRQGSYNEQFFGPGTRLTVL.

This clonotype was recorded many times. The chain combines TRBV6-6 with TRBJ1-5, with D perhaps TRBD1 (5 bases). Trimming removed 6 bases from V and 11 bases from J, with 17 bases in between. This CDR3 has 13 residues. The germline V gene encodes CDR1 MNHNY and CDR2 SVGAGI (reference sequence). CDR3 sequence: CASRGGVPPAQHF. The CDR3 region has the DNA TGTGCCAGCAGGGGAGGGGTCCCCCCGGCCCAGCATTTT.

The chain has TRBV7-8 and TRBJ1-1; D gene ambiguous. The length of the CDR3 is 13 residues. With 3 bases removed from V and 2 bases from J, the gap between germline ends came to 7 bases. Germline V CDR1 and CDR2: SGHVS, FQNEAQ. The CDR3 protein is CASSFNLNTEAFF. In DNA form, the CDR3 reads TGTGCCAGCAGCTTTAACCTAAACACTGAAGCTTTCTTT.

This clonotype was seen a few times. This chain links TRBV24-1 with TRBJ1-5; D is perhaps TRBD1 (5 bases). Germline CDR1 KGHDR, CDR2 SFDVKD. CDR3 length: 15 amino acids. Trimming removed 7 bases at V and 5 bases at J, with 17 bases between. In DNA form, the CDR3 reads TGTGCCACCAGCAGGGACCGGGGTGTCGATCAGCCCCAGCATTTT. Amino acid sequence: CATSRDRGVDQPQHF.

The CDR3 DNA is TGTGCCAGCAGCTTAGTTTCCGGGACCACTTCCAATACGCAGTATTTT. Protein: CASSLVSGTTSNTQYF. This chain joins TRBV11-2 and TRBJ2-3; D tentatively reads TRBD1 or TRBD2 (5 bases each). The CDR3 length is 16 residues. Germline-derived CDR1 and CDR2 are SGHAT and FQNNGV. The germline V and J ends were trimmed by 1 base and 7 bases, with 18 bases remaining between them. The entire variable domain, with the rest obtained from reference TRBV11-2 and TRBJ2-3, is as follows: EAGVAQSPRYKIIEKRQSVAFWCNPISGHATLYWYQQILGQGPKLLIQFQNNGVVDDSQLPKDRFSAERLKGVDSTLKIQPAKLEDSAVYLCASSLVSGTTSNTQYFGPGTRLTVL.

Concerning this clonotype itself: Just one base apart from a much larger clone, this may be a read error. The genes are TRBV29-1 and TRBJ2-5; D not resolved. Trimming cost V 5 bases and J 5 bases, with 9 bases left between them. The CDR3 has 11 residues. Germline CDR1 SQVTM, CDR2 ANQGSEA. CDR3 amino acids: CSVTCGETQYF. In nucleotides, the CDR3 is TGCAGCGTTACATGCGGTGAGACCCAGTACTTC.

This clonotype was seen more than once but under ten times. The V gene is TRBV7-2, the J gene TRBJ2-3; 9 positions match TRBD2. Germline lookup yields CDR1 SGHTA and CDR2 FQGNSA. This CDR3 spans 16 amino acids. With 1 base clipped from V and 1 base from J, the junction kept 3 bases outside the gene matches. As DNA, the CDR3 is TGTGCCAGCAGCTTAGTAGCGGGGGCCCGCACAGATACGCAGTATTTT. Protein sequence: CASSLVAGARTDTQYF. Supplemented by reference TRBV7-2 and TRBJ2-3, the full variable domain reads GAGVSQSPSNKVTEKGKDVELRCDPISGHTALYWYRQSLGQGLEFLIYFQGNSAPDKSGLPSDRFSAERTGGSVSTLTIQRTQQEDSAVYLCASSLVAGARTDTQYFGPGTRLTVL.

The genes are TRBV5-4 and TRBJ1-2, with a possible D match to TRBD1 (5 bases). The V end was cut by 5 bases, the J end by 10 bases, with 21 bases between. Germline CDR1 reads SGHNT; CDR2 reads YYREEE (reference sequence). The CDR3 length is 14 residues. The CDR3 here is CASRGGGIIWDYTF. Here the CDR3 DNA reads TGTGCCAGCAGGGGGGGAGGAATCATTTGGGACTACACCTTC. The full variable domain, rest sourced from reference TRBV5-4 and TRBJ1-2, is ETGVTQSPTHLIKTRGQQVTLRCSSQSGHNTVSWYQQALGQGPQFIFQYYREEENGRGNFPPRFSGLQFPNYSSELNVNALELDDSALYLCASRGGGIIWDYTFGSGTRLTVV.

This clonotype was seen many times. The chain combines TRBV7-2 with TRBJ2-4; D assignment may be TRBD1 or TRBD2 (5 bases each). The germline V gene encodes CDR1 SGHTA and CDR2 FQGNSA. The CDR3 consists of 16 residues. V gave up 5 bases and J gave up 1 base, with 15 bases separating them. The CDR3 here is CASSQTSEGAKNIQYF. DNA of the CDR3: TGTGCCAGCAGCCAGACATCCGAGGGGGCCAAAAACATTCAGTACTTC.

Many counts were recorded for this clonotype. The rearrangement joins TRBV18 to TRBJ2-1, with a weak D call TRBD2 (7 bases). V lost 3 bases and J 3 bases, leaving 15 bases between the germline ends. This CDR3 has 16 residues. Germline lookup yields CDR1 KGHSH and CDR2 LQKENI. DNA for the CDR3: TGTGCCAGCTCACCCCAGGGGCCGGGGGGCTACAATGAGCAGTTCTTC. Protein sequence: CASSPQGPGGYNEQFF.

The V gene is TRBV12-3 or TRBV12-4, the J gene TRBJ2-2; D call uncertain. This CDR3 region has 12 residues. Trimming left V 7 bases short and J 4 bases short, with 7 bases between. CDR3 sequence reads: CASTPATGELFF. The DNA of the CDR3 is TGTGCCAGCACTCCGGCCACCGGGGAGCTGTTTTTT.

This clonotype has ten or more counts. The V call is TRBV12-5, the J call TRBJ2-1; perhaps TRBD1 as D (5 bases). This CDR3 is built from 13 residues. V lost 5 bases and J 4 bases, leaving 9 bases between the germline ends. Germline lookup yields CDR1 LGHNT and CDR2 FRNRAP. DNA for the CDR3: TGTGCTAGTGGTCTTGACAGTTACAATGAGCAGTTCTTC. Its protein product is CASGLDSYNEQFF. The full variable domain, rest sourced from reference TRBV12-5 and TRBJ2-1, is DARVTQTPRHKVTEMGQEVTMRCQPILGHNTVFWYRQTMMQGLELLAYFRNRAPLDDSGMPKDRFSAEMPDATLATLKIQPSEPRDSAVYFCASGLDSYNEQFFGPGTRLTVL.